The 6 T cell receptor beta chains presented below share a single source sample, sequenced in a study of cytomegalovirus exposure and HLA in healthy donors. This PCR relied on a set of 60 Vbeta primers and 13 Jbeta primers. Here immunoSEQ multiplex PCR was the method, and the copy in TCRdb shows in-frame clones only, minus some. The sample contains 110,000 to 150,000 clones, 60% to 80% of which appear only once. Sequenced sample: PBMCs. The receptors were sampled from a male donor in good health and CMV-seronegative.

The V call is TRBV7-9, the J call TRBJ1-2; D is perhaps TRBD1 (6 bases). The CDR3 has 15 residues. Trimming took 10 bases from V and 1 from J, leaving 19 bases between them. The V gene's germline CDR1 is SEHNR and CDR2 FQNEAQ (reference sequence). This chain's CDR3 is CATRSRGGLNYGYTF. CDR3 nucleotide sequence: TGTGCCACCAGATCTCGGGGGGGGCTTAACTATGGCTACACCTTC.

The chain links TRBV13 to TRBJ2-7; D is ambiguous. The germline CDR1 and CDR2 sequences are PRHDT and FYEKMQ (reference sequence). The CDR3 loop spans 14 amino acids. With 0 bases removed from V and 2 bases from J, the gap between germline ends came to 8 bases. The CDR3 DNA is TGTGCCAGCAGCTTAGGGAGCGCTCCCTACGAGCAGTACTTC. Protein: CASSLGSAPYEQYF. The whole variable domain, remainder taken from reference TRBV13 and TRBJ2-7, is AAGVIQSPRHLIKEKRETATLKCYPIPRHDTVYWYQQGPGQDPQFLISFYEKMQSDKGSIPDRFSAQQFSDYHSELNMSSLELGDSALYFCASSLGSAPYEQYFGPGTRLTVT.

V and J are TRBV6-5 and TRBJ1-2, with 7 bases lining up with TRBD1. Germline lookup yields CDR1 MNHEY and CDR2 SVGAGI. V was pared by 6 bases and J by 5 bases, with 12 bases of the junction left unmatched. The CDR3 spans 15 residues. The CDR3 DNA follows: TGTGCCAGCAGCCGCACTCCGGGACAGCCTTATGGCTACACCTTC. Residues: CASSRTPGQPYGYTF.

DNA of the CDR3: TGTGCCAGCAGACCCGGGGGAACCCCCTCTAACTATGGCTACACCTTC. It translates to CASRPGGTPSNYGYTF. This chain links TRBV28 with TRBJ1-2, with D possibly TRBD1 on 5 matching bases. V lost 6 bases and J lost 0, with 17 bases in between. The CDR3 length is 16 residues. The germline V gene has CDR1 MDHEN and CDR2 SYDVKM.

The gene calls are TRBV11-2 and TRBJ2-1; TRBD2 is a possible D gene (5 bases). Deletions cut 1 base from V and 6 bases from J, with 16 bases between. Germline CDR1 and CDR2: SGHAT and FQNNGV. This CDR3 is 16 amino acids long. CDR3 nucleotides: TGTGCCAGCAGCTTAGGGACTTTCCTCTCCCGCAATGAGCAGTTCTTC. Translation gives CASSLGTFLSRNEQFF.

The V call is TRBV29-1, the J call TRBJ1-2, with D possibly being TRBD1 (5 bases). Germline CDR1 and CDR2: SQVTM and ANQGSEA. V lost 6 bases and J lost 7, with 9 bases in between. The CDR3 extends over 10 amino acids. The CDR3 region has the DNA TGCAGCGTAGGGACTGGTGGCTACACCTTC. Translated: CSVGTGGYTF.